The 3 T cell receptor beta chains in this list originate from one sample, sequenced in a study of OX40 agonist ivuxolimab in advanced cancers. The method was immunoSEQ multiplex PCR; TCRdb's version includes in-frame clones alone and lacks a portion of them. The sample records 35,000 to 45,000 clones, about 88% being singletons. Source: CD4+ or CD8+ T cells sorted from blood, taken in a trial of the OX40 agonist ivuxolimab. The receptors originated from an adult with an advanced solid tumor such as melanoma, head and neck, liver or kidney cancer.

This sequence joins TRBV27 and TRBJ1-2; D not resolved. The CDR3 runs to 12 residues. V was shortened by 0 bases and J by 3 bases, with 2 bases between the two germline ends. Germline CDR1 is MNHEY and CDR2 is SMNVEV (reference sequence). The CDR3 sequence: CASSLSYYGYTF. As DNA, the CDR3 is TGTGCCAGCAGTTTATCCTACTATGGCTACACCTTC.

The rearrangement links TRBV4-1 to TRBJ2-5; 12 bases align to TRBD2. The length of the CDR3 is 16 residues. Germline V lookup: CDR1 MGHRA, CDR2 YSYEKL. Germline trimming cut 3 bases from V and 3 bases from J; bases unmatched to any gene: 5. CDR3 DNA sequence: TGCGCCAGCAGCCAGGGCTGGACTAGCGGGAAAGAGACCCAGTACTTC. Translation gives CASSQGWTSGKETQYF.

The V and J genes are TRBV21-1 and TRBJ1-2. TRBV21-1 is a pseudogene. The CDR3 has 15 residues. CDR3 residues: CASRKYYRKTYGYTF. CDR3 coding DNA: TGTGCCAGCAGAAAGTACTACAGAAAGACCTATGGCTACACCTTC.